Below, 25 T cell receptor beta chains from the same sample are listed, as sequenced in a study of blood T cell repertoires in COVID-19. Only in-frame clones appear in the TCRdb table, and some are missing; sequencing was by immunoSEQ multiplex PCR. The data show about 320,000 clones, roughly 87% seen once. Sequenced material: PBMCs or T cells enriched from blood (not recorded which). The receptor source for this set is a woman aged 30 to 39 who had recovered from COVID-19.

This chain uses TRBV6-5 with TRBJ1-5; TRBD1 matches at 8 bases. With V trimmed by 6 bases and J by 6 bases, 4 bases remained unmatched. CDR1 and CDR2 (germline): MNHEY, SVGAGI. The CDR3 length is 13 residues. The CDR3 DNA reads TGTGCCAGCAGGGTGACAGGGGCTCAGCCCCAGCATTTT. Its translation is CASRVTGAQPQHF.

V gene TRBV27 combines with J gene TRBJ1-5, with D perhaps TRBD1 (5 bases). Trimming took 6 bases from V and 2 from J, leaving 17 bases between them. The CDR3 is made up of 16 amino acids. Looked up from germline, CDR1 is MNHEY and CDR2 is SMNVEV (reference sequence). The CDR3, as DNA: TGTGCCAGCAGCTCAGGACATACAGCACGCAATCAGCCCCAGCATTTT. Protein sequence: CASSSGHTARNQPQHF.

The V and J genes are TRBV7-6 and TRBJ2-3; D might be TRBD2 (6 bases). This CDR3 has 13 residues. Trimming cost V 8 bases and J 3 bases, with 12 bases left between them. Germline CDR1 reads SGHVS; CDR2 reads FNYEAQ. CDR3: CASGRIGTDTQYF. The CDR3 DNA is TGTGCCAGCGGGAGGATCGGGACAGATACGCAGTATTTT.

V usage is TRBV9 and J usage is TRBJ2-2; 8 nucleotides align to TRBD2. Trimming removed 0 bases from V and 2 bases from J; junction bases left unmatched: 6. CDR1 is SGDLS, CDR2 YYNGEE, per germline. The CDR3 length is 17 residues. DNA for the CDR3: TGTGCCAGCAGCGTAGTTGGTAGCGGGGCTAACACCGGGGAGCTGTTTTTT. Its protein product is CASSVVGSGANTGELFF.

The gene calls are TRBV5-1 and TRBJ2-1; 9 bases match TRBD2. The V gene's germline CDR1 is SGHRS and CDR2 YFSETQ. J was trimmed by 2 bases and V by 4 bases; bases with no gene match: 10. The CDR3 contains 17 residues. CDR3 sequence reads: CASSGLAGDIAYNEQFF. The CDR3 DNA is TGCGCCAGCAGCGGGTTAGCGGGGGACATAGCCTACAATGAGCAGTTCTTC.

The chain is built from TRBV2 and TRBJ2-6; D unclear. The germline CDR1 and CDR2 sequences are SNHLY and FYNNEI. The CDR3 runs 14 residues. V was cut by 7 bases and J by 2 bases, with 9 bases left in between. DNA of the CDR3: TGTGCCAGCACGACTGATGCTGGGGCCAACGTCCTGACTTTC. This sequence encodes CASTTDAGANVLTF.

V is TRBV4-1 and J is TRBJ2-7; the match to TRBD1 covers 10 bases. This CDR3 comprises 14 residues. Germline lookup yields CDR1 MGHRA and CDR2 YSYEKL. V was pared by 1 base and J by 6 bases, with 3 bases of the junction left unmatched. The CDR3 DNA reads TGCGCCAGCAGCCAAGGACAGGGGGCGCTCGAGCAGTACTTC. Its translation is CASSQGQGALEQYF.

The V call is TRBV4-1, the J call TRBJ1-3; D is undetermined. Germline CDR1 reads MGHRA; CDR2 reads YSYEKL. V was trimmed by 3 bases and J by 4 bases, leaving 16 bases between them. CDR3 length: 16 amino acids. The CDR3 region has the DNA TGCGCCAGCAGCCATGGTCGAGGTCCGGCGGGAAACACCATATATTTT. This translates into CASSHGRGPAGNTIYF.

This chain connects TRBV29-1 to TRBJ2-3, with D possibly being TRBD2 (5 bases). The CDR3 length is 12 residues. Germline V CDR1 and CDR2: SQVTM, ANQGSEA. Trimming removed 4 bases at V and 4 bases at J, with 9 bases between. In nucleotides, the CDR3 is TGCAGCGTTGCGGGATCTCCAGATACGCAGTATTTT. Amino acid sequence: CSVAGSPDTQYF.

The V gene is TRBV27, the J gene TRBJ1-3; D is ambiguous. CDR1 MNHEY and CDR2 SMNVEV come from the germline V gene (reference sequence). The CDR3 covers 17 residues. V was cut by 3 bases and J by 0 bases, with 15 bases left in between. CDR3 nucleotide sequence: TGTGCCAGCAGTTTGTCGAGGGAGCCTAGCTCTGGAAACACCATATATTTT. This gives the protein CASSLSREPSSGNTIYF.

The chain employs TRBV27 and TRBJ1-2; 7 nucleotides line up with TRBD1. This CDR3 comprises 17 residues. The ends lost 6 bases at V and 0 bases at J; junction bases unmatched: 13. CDR1 and CDR2 from the germline V gene are MNHEY and SMNVEV (reference sequence). CDR3 in amino acids: CASRHPSGTASNYGYTF. CDR3 DNA sequence: TGTGCCAGCAGACACCCTTCCGGGACAGCTTCTAACTATGGCTACACCTTC.

This clone has only a few counts. The genes are TRBV25-1 and TRBJ2-1, with 7 bases matching TRBD1. The CDR3 contains 15 residues. Trimming took 6 bases from V and 3 from J; bases not matched to a gene: 8. CDR1 and CDR2 (germline): MGHDK, SYGVNS. The DNA for the CDR3 is TGTGCCAGCAGCCTATTCCGGGACAGCTACAATGAGCAGTTCTTC. It codes for CASSLFRDSYNEQFF. Full variable domain (missing parts from reference TRBV25-1 and TRBJ2-1): EADIYQTPRYLVIGTGKKITLECSQTMGHDKMYWYQQDPGMELHLIHYSYGVNSTEKGDLSSESTVSRIRTEHFPLTLESARPSHTSQYLCASSLFRDSYNEQFFGPGTRLTVL.

V and J are TRBV6-2 or TRBV6-3 and TRBJ1-5; 9 bases match TRBD1. Per germline, CDR1 MNHEY and CDR2 SVGEGT. This CDR3 comprises 19 residues. Trimming took 2 bases from V and 3 from J; bases not matched to a gene: 14. This CDR3 is CASSYNQGTGRRDNQPQHF. CDR3 sequence (DNA): TGTGCCAGCAGTTACAACCAAGGGACAGGGAGGCGTGACAATCAGCCCCAGCATTTT.

This clone was seen a handful of times. The junction and the germline gene differ at one end; a read error may be behind it. The chain is built from TRBV7-9 and TRBJ1-4, with D unresolved. The CDR3 consists of 15 residues. CDR1 SEHNR and CDR2 FQNEAQ come from the germline V gene (reference sequence). In DNA, the CDR3 is TGTGCCAGCAGCATAGCCAGTGCCACTAATGAAAAACTGTTTTTT. This translates into CASSIASATNEKLFF.

This clone was recorded once. This sequence joins TRBV7-8 and TRBJ1-5; TRBD1 matches 8 bases. CDR1 is SGHVS and CDR2 is FQNEAQ in the germline V gene. The CDR3 totals 14 residues. The trim removed 5 bases at V and 4 bases at J, leaving 4 bases unmatched. The CDR3 coding sequence is TGTGCCAGCAGCCACGACAGGGGTAATCAGCCCCAGCATTTT. It translates to CASSHDRGNQPQHF.

This clone occurred a few times. The chain recombines TRBV14 with TRBJ2-7; D possibly corresponds to TRBD1 (5 bases). The V end was cut by 1 base, the J end by 4 bases, with 17 bases between. This CDR3 has 16 residues. Per germline, CDR1 SGHDN and CDR2 FVKESK. The DNA for the CDR3 is TGTGCCAGCAGCCAAGCCTACAGGCTTCTGGAATACGAGCAGTACTTC. The encoded protein is CASSQAYRLLEYEQYF.

The rearrangement links TRBV6-1 to TRBJ2-1; 13 bases align to TRBD2. This CDR3 is 16 amino acids long. Germline CDR1 is MNHNS and CDR2 is SASEGT. Trimming at V came to 3 bases and at J to 4 bases, leaving 3 bases not matched to a gene. DNA of the CDR3: TGTGCCAGCAGTGACCGACTAGCGGGGGGTTACAATGAGCAGTTCTTC. Residues: CASSDRLAGGYNEQFF.

CDR3 sequence (DNA): TGCAGCGTTGAAGATATCTCGGTCGGACAGGGCGTTCAAGCTTTCTTT. As protein: CSVEDISVGQGVQAFF. The chain combines TRBV29-1 with TRBJ1-1, with 8 bases matching TRBD1. The V gene's germline CDR1 is SQVTM and CDR2 ANQGSEA. The junction had 15 bases not matched to a gene; V was cut back by 0 bases and J by 9 bases. The CDR3 is 16 amino acids.

The chain employs TRBV2 and TRBJ2-1; maybe TRBD2 (6 bases). This CDR3 comprises 11 residues. Germline CDR1 is SNHLY and CDR2 is FYNNEI. CDR3 nucleotide sequence: TGTGGGGGAGGAGAGTACAATGAGCAGTTCTTC. Translated, it gives CGGGEYNEQFF.

This chain connects TRBV10-3 to TRBJ1-2, with TRBD1 as a possible D gene (5 bases). Germline CDR1 and CDR2: ENHRY and SYGVKD. The germline V and J ends were trimmed by 10 bases and 3 bases, with 12 bases remaining between them. CDR3 size: 12 residues. CDR3 DNA sequence: TGTGCCACCGCGCGGGGGGACTATGGCTACACCTTC. Its protein product is CATARGDYGYTF.

The V call is TRBV15, the J call TRBJ1-2; 9 nucleotides agree with TRBD1. V shed 3 bases, J shed 5 bases, and the junction held 4 bases outside the gene matches. This CDR3 comprises 14 residues. The V gene's germline CDR1 is LNHNV and CDR2 YYDKDF (reference sequence). The CDR3 loop is CATSRGGTGYGYTF. CDR3 in DNA: TGTGCCACCAGCAGGGGCGGGACAGGGTATGGCTACACCTTC.

This clone was found once. The CDR3 sequence: CASSVSTGTVANTGELFF. In nucleotides, the CDR3 is TGTGCCAGCAGCGTCTCTACAGGGACAGTTGCGAACACCGGGGAGCTGTTTTTT. The chain recombines TRBV9 with TRBJ2-2; the match to TRBD1 covers 7 bases. J was trimmed by 0 bases and V by 2 bases; bases with no gene match: 10. Germline assignment: CDR1 SGDLS and CDR2 YYNGEE. The CDR3 spans 18 residues.

The chain joins TRBV5-1 to TRBJ2-3; D unresolved. With 2 bases removed from V and 4 bases from J, the gap between germline ends came to 14 bases. Germline CDR1 is SGHRS and CDR2 is YFSETQ. The CDR3 covers 15 residues. The DNA for the CDR3 is TGCGCCAGCAGCTTTGGCTCGCCAGGCTCAGATACGCAGTATTTT. Translation gives CASSFGSPGSDTQYF.

V gene TRBV25-1 combines with J gene TRBJ2-7; 10 nucleotides align to TRBD1. The CDR3 runs 15 residues. The J segment lost 7 bases and the V segment lost 3 bases, leaving 9 bases of the junction unmatched. CDR1 is MGHDK and CDR2 is SYGVNS in the germline V gene. The DNA of the CDR3 is TGTGCCAGCAGTGACTCGGGGACAGGGGTCTGGGAGCAGTACTTC. Translation: CASSDSGTGVWEQYF.

The chain links TRBV7-9 to TRBJ1-2; 8 nucleotides align to TRBD1. The junction had 8 bases not matched to a gene; V was cut back by 0 bases and J by 8 bases. The V gene's germline CDR1 is SEHNR and CDR2 FQNEAQ (reference sequence). The CDR3 contains 15 residues. The CDR3 nucleotides are TGTGCCAGCAGCTTAGCCCTTGGTCAGGGGGCGGGCTACACCTTC. This gives the protein CASSLALGQGAGYTF.